The 8 T cell receptor beta chains reported below all come from one sample, sequenced in a study of regulatory T cells in long-lasting Graves disease. Time point reported: newly diagnosed GD, antithyroid drugs for less than 3 months. RNA from PBMCs was the source of the TCR library. TCR beta libraries were built with iRepertoire HTBI primers and Arm-PCR of CDR3 regions. TCRdb itself ran the multiplex PCR reads through MiXCR, one entry per CDR3 protein. Seen here are 350,000 to 450,000 distinct CDR3 sequences, roughly 17% observed once, and the top ten hold around 27%. These data are also associated with another study on T cells in Graves' hyperthyroidism and ophthalmopathy.

The sequencing here drew on peripheral blood mononuclear cells (PBMCs), taken at new diagnosis, from a patient treated with antithyroid drugs. The source is a man aged 35 to 55 with Graves disease.

This clonotype was seen at least ten times. This CDR3 is CASSQEEYNILSPLHF. In nucleotides, the CDR3 is TGCGCCAGCAGCCAAGAGGAGTACAACATACTATCACCCCTCCACTTT. The chain carries TRBV4-1 and TRBJ1-6; D not resolved. The germline V gene encodes CDR1 MGHRA and CDR2 YSYEKL. Trimming shortened V by 0 bases and J by 10 bases, and 16 bases separated the two germline ends. The CDR3 runs to 16 residues.

The sample holds many counts of this clonotype. V and J are TRBV24-1 and TRBJ2-3; TRBD1 agrees at 9 bases. CDR1 is KGHDR and CDR2 is SFDVKD in the germline V gene. The V and J ends lost 8 bases and 1 base, in that order; junction bases with no gene match: 6. The CDR3 runs to 15 residues. The CDR3, as DNA: TGTGCCACCAACCCAGGACAGGGGCGCACAGATACGCAGTATTTT. Translation gives CATNPGQGRTDTQYF.

This clonotype was counted at least ten times. The chain links TRBV12-5 to TRBJ2-1, with 8 nucleotides matching TRBD1. The V gene end was trimmed by 6 bases and the J gene end by 6 bases; junction bases not matched to a gene: 4. Germline V gene data show CDR1 as LGHNT and CDR2 as FRNRAP. The CDR3 loop spans 13 amino acids. The CDR3 loop is CASGPDRGNEQFF. The CDR3 DNA sequence: TGTGCTAGTGGACCTGACAGGGGCAATGAGCAGTTCTTC.

This clonotype was detected many times. J is TRBJ2-1 and V is TRBV27; tentatively, D is TRBD2 (5 bases). Per the germline V gene, CDR1 is MNHEY and CDR2 is SMNVEV (reference sequence). This CDR3 is 14 amino acids long. The ends were cut back, 1 base at V and 9 bases at J, with 13 bases in the middle. CDR3 sequence: CASSLLVAGSEQFF. The CDR3 DNA sequence: TGTGCCAGCAGTTTATTGGTCGCTGGGAGTGAGCAGTTCTTC.

In this sample, this clonotype turned up many times. V is TRBV28 and J is TRBJ2-7, with TRBD1 as a possible D gene (6 bases). V lost 5 bases to trimming and J lost 1 base, with 6 bases between them. The CDR3 is 12 amino acids. The V gene's germline CDR1 is MDHEN and CDR2 SYDVKM. The CDR3 bases are TGTGCCAGCAGTACAGGGTCCTACGAGCAGTACTTC. It yields the protein CASSTGSYEQYF.

This clonotype has at least ten counts. The chain is built from TRBV18 and TRBJ2-4; a weak D match, TRBD1 (6 bases). The germline CDR1 and CDR2 sequences are KGHSH and LQKENI. The V gene lost 3 bases and the J gene lost 1 base, with 16 bases spanning the gap. CDR3 length: 17 amino acids. The DNA of the CDR3 is TGTGCCAGCTCACCGGATTACAGGGATTGGGCCAAAAACATTCAGTACTTC. As protein: CASSPDYRDWAKNIQYF.

This clonotype was recorded at least ten times. A much larger clone sits a single nucleotide away, making a read error possible. The chain has TRBV7-2 and TRBJ1-1; a weak D match, TRBD1 (5 bases). Germline V gene data show CDR1 as SGHTA and CDR2 as FQGNSA. V was shortened by 2 bases and J by 3 bases, with 7 bases between the two germline ends. The CDR3 loop spans 13 amino acids. CDR3 bases: TGTGCCAGCAGCTTAATGGGGGACACTGAAGCTTTCTTT. Amino acid sequence: CASSLMGDTEAFF.

This chain uses TRBV6-2 or TRBV6-3 with TRBJ2-5; 8 bases agree with TRBD2. Unmatched junction bases numbered 7, after V lost 7 bases and J lost 0 bases. The CDR3 consists of 15 residues. In germline, CDR1 is MNHEY, CDR2 SVGEGT. Written as DNA, the CDR3 is TGTGCCAGCACTCATTCGGGGGGGTACCAAGAGACCCAGTACTTC. Amino acids: CASTHSGGYQETQYF.